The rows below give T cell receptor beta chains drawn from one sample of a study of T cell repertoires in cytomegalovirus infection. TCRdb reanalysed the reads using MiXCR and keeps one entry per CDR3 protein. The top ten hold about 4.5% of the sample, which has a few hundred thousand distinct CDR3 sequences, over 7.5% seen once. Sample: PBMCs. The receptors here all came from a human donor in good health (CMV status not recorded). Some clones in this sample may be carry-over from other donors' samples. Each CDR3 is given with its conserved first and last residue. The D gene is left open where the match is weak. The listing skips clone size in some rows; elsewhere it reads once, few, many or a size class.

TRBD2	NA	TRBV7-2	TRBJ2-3	CASSFLAGGSTDTQYF	TGTGCCAGCAGCTTTTTAGCGGGGGGTAGCACAGATACGCAGTATTTT
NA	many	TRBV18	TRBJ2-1	CASSLTGGPGGNEQFF	TGTGCCAGCTCACTAACCGGGGGGCCCGGAGGAAATGAGCAGTTCTTC
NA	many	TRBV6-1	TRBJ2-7	CASRDGSYEQYF	TGTGCCAGCAGGGACGGCTCCTACGAGCAGTACTTC
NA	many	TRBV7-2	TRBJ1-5	CASSLGVGNQPQHF	TGTGCCAGCAGCTTAGGCGTCGGCAATCAGCCCCAGCATTTT
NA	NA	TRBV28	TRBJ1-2	CASSLGRGKGYTF	TGTGCCAGCAGTTTAGGCAGGGGAAAAGGCTACACCTTC
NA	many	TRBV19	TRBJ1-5	CASSIVAGHQPQHF	TGTGCCAGTAGTATAGTGGCCGGGCATCAGCCCCAGCATTTT
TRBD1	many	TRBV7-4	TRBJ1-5	CASNYSGQDSNQPQHF	TGTGCCAGCAACTACTCGGGACAGGATAGCAATCAGCCCCAGCATTTT
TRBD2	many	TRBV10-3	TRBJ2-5	CAISESRSGSHQETQYF	TGTGCCATCAGTGAGTCGAGGAGCGGGAGCCACCAAGAGACCCAGTACTTC
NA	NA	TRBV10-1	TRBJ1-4	CASSESLGTSKLFF	TGCGCCAGCAGTGAGTCCCTGGGGACGTCGAAACTGTTTTTT
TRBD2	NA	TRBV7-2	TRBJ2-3	CASSLSGGAPTQYF	TGTGCCAGCAGCTTAAGCGGGGGGGCGCCTACGCAGTATTTT
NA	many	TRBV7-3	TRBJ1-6	CASSLQPNSPLHF	TGTGCCAGCAGCTTACAACCTAATTCACCCCTCCACTTT
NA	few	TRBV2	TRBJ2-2	CASSFRDRTNTGELFF	TGTGCCAGCAGTTTCCGAGACAGGACGAACACCGGGGAGCTGTTTTTT
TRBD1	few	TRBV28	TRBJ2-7	CASSSGGAMNEQYF	TGTGCCAGCAGTTCAGGGGGCGCGATGAACGAGCAGTACTTC
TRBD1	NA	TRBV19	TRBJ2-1	CASSKMGQDNEQFF	TGTGCCAGTAGTAAAATGGGACAGGACAATGAGCAGTTCTTC
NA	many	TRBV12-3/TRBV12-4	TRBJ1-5	CASSPGVIQQPQHF	TGTGCCAGCAGTCCAGGAGTCATACAGCAGCCCCAGCATTTT
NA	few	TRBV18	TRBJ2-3	CASSPQGLADTQYF	TGTGCCAGCTCACCACAGGGGTTAGCAGATACGCAGTATTTT
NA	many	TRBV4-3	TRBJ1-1	CASSQDRRTEAFF	TGCGCCAGCAGCCAAGATAGACGGACTGAAGCTTTCTTT
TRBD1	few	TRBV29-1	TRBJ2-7	CSVVRDRGDEQYF	TGCAGCGTGGTCCGGGACAGGGGCGACGAGCAGTACTTC
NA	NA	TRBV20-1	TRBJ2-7	CSASFVRDGYEQYF	TGCAGTGCTAGCTTTGTCCGGGACGGCTACGAGCAGTACTTC
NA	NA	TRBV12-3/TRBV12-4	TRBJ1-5	CASSTGSLLPQHF	TGTGCCAGCAGTACAGGGTCCCTGCTGCCCCAGCATTTT
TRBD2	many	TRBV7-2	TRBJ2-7	CASRPGRATYEQYF	TGTGCCAGCAGGCCCGGGAGGGCTACGTACGAGCAGTACTTC
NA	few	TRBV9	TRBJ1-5	CASSVGVGLENQPQHF	TGTGCCAGCAGCGTAGGGGTGGGGTTGGAAAATCAGCCCCAGCATTTT
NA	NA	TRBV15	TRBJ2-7	CATSRAGQGSTYEQYF	TGTGCCACCAGCAGAGCCGGCCAGGGCTCGACCTACGAGCAGTACTTC
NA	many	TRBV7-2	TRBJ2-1	CASSLIGYNEQFF	TGTGCCAGCAGCTTAATCGGGTACAATGAGCAGTTCTTC
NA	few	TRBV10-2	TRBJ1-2	CASSEEGRDYGYTF	TGCGCCAGCAGTGAGGAGGGACGGGACTATGGCTACACCTTC
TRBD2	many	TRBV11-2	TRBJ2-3	CASSSLAGGTTDTQYF	TGTGCCAGCAGCTCCCTAGCGGGGGGGACCACAGATACGCAGTATTTT
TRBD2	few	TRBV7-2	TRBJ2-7	CASSASRGTAYEQYF	TGTGCCAGCAGCGCCTCGCGGGGGACCGCCTACGAGCAGTACTTC
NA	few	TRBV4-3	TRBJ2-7	CASSHPHRTATYEQYF	TGCGCCAGCAGCCACCCCCATCGGACAGCGACCTACGAGCAGTACTTC
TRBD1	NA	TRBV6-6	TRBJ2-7	CASSPGQERSEQYF	TGTGCCAGCAGCCCAGGACAGGAACGGAGCGAGCAGTACTTC
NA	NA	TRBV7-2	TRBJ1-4	CASSIELASEKLFF	TGTGCCAGCAGCATAGAATTGGCCTCTGAAAAACTGTTTTTT
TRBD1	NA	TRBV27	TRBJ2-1	CASRGADRDEQFF	TGTGCCAGCAGGGGCGCGGACAGGGATGAGCAGTTCTTC
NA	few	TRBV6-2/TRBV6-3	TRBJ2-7	CAVARGTYEQYF	TGTGCCGTTGCTAGGGGCACCTACGAGCAGTACTTC
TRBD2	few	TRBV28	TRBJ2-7	CASSLYHKREDSYEQYF	TGTGCCAGCAGTTTATACCACAAGCGGGAGGACTCCTACGAGCAGTACTTC
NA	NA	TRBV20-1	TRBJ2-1	CSVRQGGNEQFF	TGCAGTGTTCGCCAGGGGGGAAATGAGCAGTTCTTC
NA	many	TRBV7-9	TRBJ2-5	CASSLAQGGQETQYF	TGTGCCAGCAGCTTAGCGCAAGGGGGCCAAGAGACCCAGTACTTC
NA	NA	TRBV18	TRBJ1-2	CASSPQGPDYGYTF	TGTGCCAGCTCACCTCAGGGCCCGGACTATGGCTACACCTTC
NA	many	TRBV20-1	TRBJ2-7	CSGDSQLSYEQYF	TGCAGTGGAGATTCACAGCTTTCCTACGAGCAGTACTTC
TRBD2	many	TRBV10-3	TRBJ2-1	CAISDSTGTSSYNEQFF	TGTGCCATCAGTGACTCTACCGGGACTAGCTCCTACAATGAGCAGTTCTTC
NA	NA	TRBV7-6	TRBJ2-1	CASSLGAPAARNEQFF	TGTGCCAGCAGCTTAGGTGCCCCAGCGGCTAGGAATGAGCAGTTCTTC
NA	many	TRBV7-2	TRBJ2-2	CASSLDRRGELFF	TGTGCCAGCAGCTTAGATCGCCGCGGGGAGCTGTTTTTT
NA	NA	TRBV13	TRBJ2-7	CASSLGLLEQYF	TGTGCCAGCAGCTTAGGACTACTCGAGCAGTACTTC
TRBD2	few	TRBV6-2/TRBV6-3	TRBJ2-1	CASTKGASGGVHNEQFF	TGTGCCAGCACTAAGGGGGCCAGCGGGGGGGTACACAATGAGCAGTTCTTC
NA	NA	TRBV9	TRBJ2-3	CASSVISTTTDTQYF	TGTGCCAGCAGCGTAATTTCGACTACCACAGATACGCAGTATTTT
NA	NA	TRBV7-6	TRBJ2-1	CASSPAKGYNEQFF	TGTGCCAGCAGCCCCGCTAAGGGGTACAATGAGCAGTTCTTC
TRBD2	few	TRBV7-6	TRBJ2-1	CASSLGEGDGHNEQFF	TGTGCCAGCAGCTTAGGGGAGGGAGACGGTCACAATGAGCAGTTCTTC
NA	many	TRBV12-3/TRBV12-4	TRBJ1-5	CASSYSNTRSQPQHF	TGTGCCAGCAGTTATTCCAACACCCGGAGCCAGCCCCAGCATTTT
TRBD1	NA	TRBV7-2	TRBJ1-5	CASSSGTGKGQPQHF	TGTGCCAGCAGCTCCGGGACAGGAAAAGGTCAGCCCCAGCATTTT
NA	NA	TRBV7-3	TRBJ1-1	CASSLYRVSNTEAFF	TGTGCCAGCAGCCTTTACAGGGTGTCGAACACTGAAGCTTTCTTT